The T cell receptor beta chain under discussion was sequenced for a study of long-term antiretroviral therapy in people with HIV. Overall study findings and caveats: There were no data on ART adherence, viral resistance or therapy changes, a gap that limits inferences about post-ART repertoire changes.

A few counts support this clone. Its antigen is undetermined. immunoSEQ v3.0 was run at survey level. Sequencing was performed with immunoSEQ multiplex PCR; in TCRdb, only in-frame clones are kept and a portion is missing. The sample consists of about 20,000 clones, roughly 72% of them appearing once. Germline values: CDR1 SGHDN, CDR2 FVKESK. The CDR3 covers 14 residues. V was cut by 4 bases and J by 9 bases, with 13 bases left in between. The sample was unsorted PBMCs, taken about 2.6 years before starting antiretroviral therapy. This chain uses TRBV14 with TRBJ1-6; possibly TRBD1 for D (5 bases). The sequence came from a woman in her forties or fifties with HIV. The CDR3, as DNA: TGTGCCAGCAGCCCTTCGATTAGGGGTTCACCCCTCCACTTT. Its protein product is CASSPSIRGSPLHF.